The 31 T cell receptor beta chains given below trace back to one sample, sequenced in a study of shared clonotypes between healthy human individuals (TCRdb year 2020). The receptor library was made with the immunoSEQ multiplex PCR assay. TCRdb re-hosts the immuneACCESS table, in-frame sequences only. Its copies lack some clones; in the studies checked, an unresolved V gene accounts for under half of them, and the cause for the rest is not known. This sample comprises some 95,000 clones, 60% to 75% of them detected only once. The ten most abundant clones make up roughly 49% of the sample. Input material: memory CD8+ T cells sorted from blood. The cell subset or site label on this specimen signifies: CD45RO+ cells pooled with CCR7-negative TemRA cells. These receptors all stem from a man in his thirties or forties in good health.

The chain links TRBV6-1 to TRBJ1-2, with TRBD1 matching 11 bases. The CDR3 is made up of 15 amino acids. Trimming took 4 bases from V and 2 from J; bases not matched to a gene: 3. Germline CDR1 reads MNHNS; CDR2 reads SASEGT. CDR3 DNA: TGTGCCAGCAGTGCCGGGACAGGGGGGAACTATGGCTACACCTTC. It codes for CASSAGTGGNYGYTF.

The genes are TRBV4-3 and TRBJ1-1; perhaps TRBD1 as D (5 bases). The CDR3 runs to 15 residues. Deletions cut 0 bases from V and 6 bases from J, with 14 bases between. CDR1 and CDR2 (germline): LGHNA, YSLEER. The CDR3 loop is CASSQEAGLGPEAFF. CDR3 in DNA: TGCGCCAGCAGCCAAGAAGCGGGGCTAGGACCTGAAGCTTTCTTT.

CDR3 DNA sequence: TGTGCCAGCAGTTGGACTCACGGGGATGAGCAGTTCTTC. This translates into CASSWTHGDEQFF. The chain links TRBV6-6 to TRBJ2-1, with D perhaps matching TRBD2 (5 bases). The CDR3 totals 13 residues. Germline V gene lookup returns CDR1 MNHNY and CDR2 SVGAGI (reference sequence). Trimming removed 4 bases from V and 8 bases from J, with 12 bases in between.

This clone was picked up a small number of times. The V gene is TRBV5-1, the J gene TRBJ2-7, with a weak D call TRBD2 (7 bases). The CDR3 is made up of 15 amino acids. Trimming removed 5 bases from V and 3 bases from J, with 18 bases in between. The germline V gene has CDR1 SGHRS and CDR2 YFSETQ. The DNA for the CDR3 is TGCGCCAGCAGTTTTAGAGGGGGGGCACTCTACGAGCAGTACTTC. The encoded protein is CASSFRGGALYEQYF.

The chain employs TRBV7-2 and TRBJ2-7, with 9 positions matching TRBD2. The germline gives CDR1 SGHTA, CDR2 FQGNSA. This CDR3 is built from 15 residues. V lost 3 bases and J lost 3; bases outside the gene matches: 6. The CDR3 protein is CASSFRLAADYEQYF. For the CDR3, the DNA is TGTGCCAGCAGCTTCCGACTAGCGGCTGACTACGAGCAGTACTTC. Together with reference TRBV7-2 and TRBJ2-7, the CDR3 gives the full variable domain: GAGVSQSPSNKVTEKGKDVELRCDPISGHTALYWYRQSLGQGLEFLIYFQGNSAPDKSGLPSDRFSAERTGGSVSTLTIQRTQQEDSAVYLCASSFRLAADYEQYFGPGTRLTVT.

The chain carries TRBV10-2 and TRBJ1-5; D is possibly TRBD1 (5 bases). Trimming cost V 2 bases and J 4 bases, with 15 bases left between them. This CDR3 has 16 amino acids. Germline values: CDR1 WSHSY, CDR2 SAAADI. The CDR3 spells CASSERHGGGNQPQHF. The CDR3 DNA is TGCGCCAGCAGTGAGCGGCACGGGGGGGGAAATCAGCCCCAGCATTTT.

The chain carries TRBV11-1 and TRBJ1-2; D remains ambiguous. Germline V gives CDR1 SGHAT, CDR2 FQDESV (reference sequence). Trimming stripped 5 bases from V and 2 bases from J, with 15 bases between. The CDR3 runs 15 residues. DNA for the CDR3: TGTGCCAGCAGCCCAAACGGGGTTGTGAACTATGGCTACACCTTC. It is translated as CASSPNGVVNYGYTF.

Comments on this clone: A read error may account for a junction end that differs from germline. The rearrangement joins TRBV13 to TRBJ2-7, with 8 bases identical to TRBD1. The CDR3 length is 14 residues. In germline, CDR1 is PRHDT, CDR2 FYEKMQ (reference sequence). For the CDR3, the DNA is TGTGCCAGCAGCCCGAGGACAGGGACCTACGGGCAGTACTTC. Amino acids: CASSPRTGTYGQYF.

CDR3: CASSPQGQETQYF. As DNA, the CDR3 is TGTGCCAGCAGCCCACAGGGACAAGAGACCCAGTACTTC. The chain is built from TRBV7-9 and TRBJ2-5, with a possible D match to TRBD1 (6 bases). The CDR3 totals 13 residues. V was cut by 5 bases and J by 2 bases, with 9 bases left in between. Germline-derived CDR1 and CDR2 are SEHNR and FQNEAQ (reference sequence). The whole variable domain, remainder taken from reference TRBV7-9 and TRBJ2-5, is DTGVSQNPRHKITKRGQNVTFRCDPISEHNRLYWYRQTLGQGPEFLTYFQNEAQLEKSRLLSDRFSAERPKGSFSTLEIQRTEQGDSAMYLCASSPQGQETQYFGPGTRLLVL.

The chain has TRBV7-9 and TRBJ2-7; 8 nucleotides align to TRBD1. V lost 5 bases and J lost 5; bases outside the gene matches: 5. The CDR3 is made up of 13 amino acids. The germline gives CDR1 SEHNR, CDR2 FQNEAQ (reference sequence). In nucleotides, the CDR3 is TGTGCCAGCAGCCCGGGACAGGCCGACGAGCAGTACTTC. The encoded protein is CASSPGQADEQYF.

The chain links TRBV27 to TRBJ2-3; perhaps TRBD1 as D (7 bases). The CDR3 length is 17 residues. V lost 1 base, J lost 2 bases, and 16 bases lay in between. CDR1 MNHEY and CDR2 SMNVEV come from the germline V gene (reference sequence). The DNA for the CDR3 is TGTGCCAGCAGTTTATGGTGGAGGGGGCCGAACACAGATACGCAGTATTTT. Its translation: CASSLWWRGPNTDTQYF.

For the CDR3, the DNA is TGTGCCAGCAGTCTAACCCCGACAGATACGCAGTATTTT. Translation: CASSLTPTDTQYF. This chain uses TRBV11-2 with TRBJ2-3; the D is unclear. Per germline, CDR1 SGHAT and CDR2 FQNNGV. The germline V and J ends were trimmed by 6 bases and 3 bases, with 10 bases remaining between them. The CDR3 has 13 amino acids.

The CDR3 protein is CASSQGQGRTGELFF. The CDR3 bases are TGTGCCAGCAGCCAGGGGCAGGGCAGGACCGGGGAGCTGTTTTTT. This rearrangement joins TRBV9 to TRBJ2-2, with a weak D call TRBD1 (6 bases). Trimming cost V 4 bases and J 5 bases, with 15 bases left between them. Germline CDR1 SGDLS, CDR2 YYNGEE. The CDR3 spans 15 residues.

The chain carries TRBV7-6 and TRBJ2-3, with TRBD2 as a possible D gene (5 bases). This CDR3 has 13 residues. Trimming cost V 4 bases and J 0 bases, with 5 bases left between them. The germline V gene encodes CDR1 SGHVS and CDR2 FNYEAQ. The CDR3 DNA reads as TGTGCCAGCAGCTGGACTAGCACAGATACGCAGTATTTT. Translation gives CASSWTSTDTQYF.

The rearrangement joins TRBV29-1 to TRBJ2-7, with 8 bases fitting TRBD2. V lost 6 bases and J lost 0; bases outside the gene matches: 10. Looked up from germline, CDR1 is SQVTM and CDR2 is ANQGSEA. The CDR3 loop spans 15 amino acids. CDR3: CSVAAGTRSSYEQYF. Written as DNA, the CDR3 is TGCAGCGTGGCGGCCGGGACTAGGAGCTCCTACGAGCAGTACTTC.

This clone occurred a few times. The chain couples TRBV7-9 to TRBJ2-1; no clear D gene. Germline-derived CDR1 and CDR2 are SEHNR and FQNEAQ (reference sequence). The CDR3 length is 13 residues. Trimming shortened V by 10 bases and J by 6 bases, and 16 bases separated the two germline ends. In DNA form, the CDR3 reads TGTGCCATCCACGGCGGTAGACCCAATGAGCAGTTCTTC. Protein: CAIHGGRPNEQFF.

In its sample, this clone was seen once. The chain recombines TRBV6-5 with TRBJ2-1, with 8 bases identical to TRBD2. In germline, CDR1 is MNHEY, CDR2 SVGAGI. The junction had 6 bases not matched to a gene; V was cut back by 7 bases and J by 7 bases. The CDR3 runs 13 residues. CDR3: CASKGGRRNEQFF. DNA of the CDR3: TGTGCCAGCAAAGGCGGGAGGAGGAATGAGCAGTTCTTC.

This clone appeared a few times. V usage is TRBV2 and J usage is TRBJ2-2; 7 bases agree with TRBD1. Trimming cost V 8 bases and J 4 bases; bases outside gene matches: 10. The CDR3 has 15 residues. Germline CDR1 reads SNHLY; CDR2 reads FYNNEI. The CDR3 DNA reads TGTGCCAGCGATGACAGGGCCAAATCCACCGGGGAGCTGTTTTTT. This codes for CASDDRAKSTGELFF.

In this sample, this clone turned up a few times. The rearrangement uses TRBV10-2 and TRBJ2-7, with D unclear. CDR1 WSHSY and CDR2 SAAADI come from the germline V gene. Trimming removed 3 bases at V and 2 bases at J, with 5 bases between. This CDR3 has 12 amino acids. The CDR3 loop reads CASSDSAYEQYF. CDR3 sequence (DNA): TGCGCCAGCAGTGACAGCGCCTACGAGCAGTACTTC.

V gene TRBV10-3 combines with J gene TRBJ1-2; 7 positions agree with TRBD1. Germline CDR1 ENHRY, CDR2 SYGVKD. The CDR3 spans 14 residues. V dropped 7 bases and J dropped 4; count of bases not matched to a gene: 9. CDR3 sequence reads: CAITPTGTFYGYTF. The CDR3 DNA sequence: TGTGCCATCACCCCGACAGGGACCTTCTATGGCTACACCTTC.

This CDR3 is CASSGTGGHQPQHF. CDR3 nucleotides: TGTGCCAGCAGCGGGACAGGGGGGCATCAGCCCCAGCATTTT. The V gene is TRBV27, the J gene TRBJ1-5; 11 nucleotides align to TRBD1. The CDR3 loop spans 14 amino acids. J was trimmed by 5 bases and V by 6 bases; bases with no gene match: 3. CDR1 and CDR2 (germline): MNHEY, SMNVEV (reference sequence).

This clone was seen many times. This sample also contains other DNA sequences that code for the same CDR3. The chain has TRBV27 and TRBJ2-7; D is possibly TRBD2 (5 bases). V lost 2 bases and J 5 bases, leaving 7 bases between the germline ends. The CDR3 is made up of 12 amino acids. Germline CDR1 and CDR2: MNHEY and SMNVEV (reference sequence). The CDR3 spells CASSLLGDEQYF. The CDR3 coding sequence is TGTGCCAGCAGTTTACTCGGGGACGAGCAGTACTTC.

The sample holds one count of this clone. This rearrangement joins TRBV7-2 to TRBJ1-1; a weak D match, TRBD1 (5 bases). This CDR3 has 12 residues. CDR1 is SGHTA and CDR2 is FQGNSA in the germline V gene. V was shortened by 1 base and J by 11 bases, with 11 bases between the two germline ends. The CDR3 sequence is CASSLDRRMAFF. The DNA for the CDR3 is TGTGCCAGCAGCTTAGACAGGAGGATGGCTTTCTTT.

The gene calls are TRBV7-8 and TRBJ1-1; D perhaps matches TRBD1 (6 bases). The CDR3 loop spans 15 amino acids. Trimming removed 5 bases at V and 1 base at J, with 14 bases between. Germline lookup yields CDR1 SGHVS and CDR2 FQNEAQ. CDR3 amino acids: CASSLLRTANTEAFF. CDR3 nucleotides: TGTGCCAGCAGCCTACTACGGACAGCGAACACTGAAGCTTTCTTT.

The chain links TRBV5-3 to TRBJ2-7; tentatively, D is TRBD1 (5 bases). TRBV5-3 is flagged as an ORF with uncertain function. Trimming cost V 2 bases and J 2 bases, with 14 bases left between them. This CDR3 has 15 amino acids. CDR3 sequence: CARSFSAGQTYEQYF. The CDR3 nucleotides are TGTGCCAGAAGCTTCTCGGCAGGGCAAACCTACGAGCAGTACTTC.

This chain links TRBV28 with TRBJ2-3, with a tentative D call TRBD1 (6 bases). Trimming removed 3 bases from V and 2 bases from J, with 15 bases in between. This CDR3 contains 16 residues. Per the germline V gene, CDR1 is MDHEN and CDR2 is SYDVKM. CDR3: CASSFTTTGSTDTQYF. DNA for the CDR3: TGTGCCAGCAGTTTCACCACGACAGGATCCACAGATACGCAGTATTTT.

The chain employs TRBV2 and TRBJ2-5, with D perhaps matching TRBD2 (5 bases). The tail of the sequence fits TRBJ2-7 better, so the J call may be wrong. The CDR3 spans 14 residues. CDR1 is SNHLY, CDR2 FYNNEI, per germline. CDR3 region: CASSELGPDYEQYF. CDR3 coding DNA: TGTGCCAGCAGCGAACTAGGACCAGACTACGAGCAGTACTTC.

The rearrangement uses TRBV10-3 and TRBJ2-7; a weak D match, TRBD2 (5 bases). The CDR3 contains 12 residues. V gave up 6 bases and J gave up 4 bases, with 10 bases separating them. The germline V gene encodes CDR1 ENHRY and CDR2 SYGVKD. CDR3 nucleotide sequence: TGTGCCATCAGAACCGAGGGATACGAGCAGTACTTC. It encodes CAIRTEGYEQYF.

The CDR3 here is CASGHSNQPQHF. The CDR3 DNA sequence: TGTGCCAGCGGACACTCAAATCAGCCCCAGCATTTT. The chain employs TRBV27 and TRBJ1-5; D is perhaps TRBD1 (5 bases). CDR1 is MNHEY, CDR2 SMNVEV, per germline (reference sequence). Trimming left V 8 bases short and J 4 bases short, with 9 bases between. This CDR3 spans 12 amino acids.

The CDR3 is CAINGGYYGYTF. The CDR3, as DNA: TGTGCCATCAACGGGGGGTACTATGGCTACACCTTC. The chain combines TRBV10-3 with TRBJ1-2; D is perhaps TRBD1 (5 bases). Germline V CDR1 and CDR2: ENHRY, SYGVKD. The CDR3 is 12 residues long. V lost 7 bases and J lost 3, with 9 bases in between.

This chain links TRBV19 with TRBJ2-7; 8 positions agree with TRBD1. V trimming: 3 bases; J trimming: 4 bases; junction bases outside the gene matches: 2. The germline V gene encodes CDR1 LNHDA and CDR2 SQIVND (reference sequence). The CDR3 is 13 residues long. The CDR3: CASSMTGAYEQYF. Written as DNA, the CDR3 is TGTGCCAGTAGTATGACAGGGGCTTACGAGCAGTACTTC.